These 26 T cell receptor beta chains came from one sample sequenced in a study of blood T cells in healthy people across ages. The second PCR ran about 6 to 12 cycles with a sample-barcoded 5' primer and J-beta primers. MiXCR was run by TCRdb on the 5' RACE reads, yielding one entry per CDR3 protein. The data show roughly 1.6 million distinct CDR3 sequences, about 31% seen once. The material sequenced was blood. Receptors were obtained from a woman in her twenties or thirties in good health.

This clonotype occurred a few times. The chain joins TRBV3-1 to TRBJ2-7; 7 bases line up with TRBD2. The germline V gene encodes CDR1 LGHDT and CDR2 YNNKEL (reference sequence). This CDR3 comprises 12 residues. V trimming: 4 bases; J trimming: 11 bases; junction bases outside the gene matches: 8. CDR3 DNA sequence: TGTGCCAGCAGCCGCGACGGGAGGCGGGAGTACTTC. This translates into CASSRDGRREYF.

A word on this clonotype: The junction shows a germline mismatch at one end, possibly a read error. The CDR3 DNA is TGCAGTGCTAGAGATCGGAAACCTTGGGATCACGGGTACGAGCGGTACTTC. Translated: CSARDRKPWDHGYERYF. The V gene is TRBV20-1, the J gene TRBJ2-7; no firm D call. The V gene's germline CDR1 is DFQATT and CDR2 SNEGSKA (reference sequence). This CDR3 region has 17 residues.

This clonotype was detected only a few times. The chain couples TRBV5-1 to TRBJ1-1; D is unclear. Germline CDR1 is SGHRS and CDR2 is YFSETQ. This CDR3 contains 14 residues. V was shortened by 4 bases and J by 2 bases, with 12 bases between the two germline ends. In nucleotides, the CDR3 is TGCGCCAGCAGCGCCAGGACGGACAACACTGAAGCTTTCTTT. Translation gives CASSARTDNTEAFF.

The chain joins TRBV4-2 to TRBJ2-7; D gene uncertain. There are 16 residues in the CDR3. Trimming shortened V by 0 bases and J by 1 base, and 13 bases separated the two germline ends. The germline V gene has CDR1 LGHNA and CDR2 YNFKEQ. Here the CDR3 DNA reads TGTGCCAGCAGCCAAGATACGGGTGAAGGGTCCTACGAGCAGTACTTC. Protein: CASSQDTGEGSYEQYF.

The genes are TRBV5-5 and TRBJ1-1; D uncertain. Trimming shortened V by 3 bases and J by 8 bases, and 11 bases separated the two germline ends. Germline CDR1 and CDR2: SGHKS and YYEKEE (reference sequence). The CDR3 has 12 residues. CDR3 amino acids: CASSSTVGEAFF. DNA for the CDR3: TGTGCCAGCAGCTCTACCGTCGGAGAAGCTTTCTTT.

CDR3 DNA sequence: TGCAGTGCTAGAGAACAAGAGGGTCCAACTTTTTTTAATGAGCAGTTCTTC. Translating it yields CSAREQEGPTFFNEQFF. The chain carries TRBV20-1 and TRBJ2-1; D might be TRBD2 (5 bases). The length of the CDR3 is 17 residues. The germline V gene encodes CDR1 DFQATT and CDR2 SNEGSKA (reference sequence). The V end lost 0 bases, the J end lost 7 bases, and 22 bases lay between the germline ends.

The chain has TRBV3-1 and TRBJ1-5; TRBD1 might be the D (5 bases). The CDR3 runs to 14 residues. Germline CDR1 reads LGHDT; CDR2 reads YNNKEL (reference sequence). Trimming left V 4 bases short and J 5 bases short, with 12 bases between. The CDR3 here is CASSPMLGDQPQHF. CDR3 nucleotides: TGTGCCAGCAGCCCCATGTTGGGGGATCAGCCCCAGCATTTT.

This chain connects TRBV27 to TRBJ2-7; D ambiguous. The germline V and J ends were trimmed by 9 bases and 5 bases, with 23 bases remaining between them. Germline CDR1 is MNHEY and CDR2 is SMNVEV (reference sequence). The CDR3 runs to 15 residues. As DNA, the CDR3 is TGTGCCAGACAGACCCCATCTACGGTTGTGGACGAGCAGTACTTC. Its translation is CARQTPSTVVDEQYF.

The CDR3 loop is CASSENRISTEAFF. CDR3 nucleotides: TGCGCCAGCAGTGAGAATAGGATTTCCACTGAAGCTTTCTTT. The V call is TRBV10-2, the J call TRBJ1-1; the D is unclear. V was clipped by 2 bases and J by 4 bases, with 11 bases between them. CDR1 WSHSY and CDR2 SAAADI come from the germline V gene. This CDR3 region has 14 residues.

This clonotype has a count of ten or more. V and J are TRBV5-1 and TRBJ1-5; D not certain. The CDR3 is 14 amino acids. V lost 4 bases to trimming and J lost 1 base, with 9 bases between them. Germline assignment: CDR1 SGHRS and CDR2 YFSETQ. The CDR3 DNA reads TGCGCCAGCAGCCCCGGGGAAAGCAATCAGCCCCAGCATTTT. Protein product: CASSPGESNQPQHF. Combining the CDR3 with reference TRBV5-1 and TRBJ1-5 gives the whole variable domain KAGVTQTPRYLIKTRGQQVTLSCSPISGHRSVSWYQQTPGQGLQFLFEYFSETQRNKGNFPGRFSGRQFSNSRSEMNVSTLELGDSALYLCASSPGESNQPQHFGDGTRLSIL.

This clonotype was counted a few times. J is TRBJ2-5 and V is TRBV4-1; the match to TRBD2 covers 11 bases. The CDR3 runs 17 residues. Trimming removed 3 bases from V and 0 bases from J; junction bases left unmatched: 6. CDR1 and CDR2 (germline): MGHRA, YSYEKL. CDR3 coding DNA: TGCGCCAGCAGCCAGAACTTAGCGGGGGGGTACCAAGAGACCCAGTACTTC. Its translation is CASSQNLAGGYQETQYF.

Regarding this clonotype: The junction departs from the called germline gene at one end, perhaps through a read error. V gene TRBV29-1 combines with J gene TRBJ1-5, with D possibly TRBD1 on 5 matching bases. The CDR3 runs to 15 residues. Germline CDR1 SQVTM, CDR2 ANQGSEA. The CDR3 is CGVHRAGTQLKPQHF. As DNA, the CDR3 is TGCGGCGTCCATCGCGCCGGGACCCAATTAAAGCCCCAGCATTTT.

There are a few counts of this clonotype. The chain joins TRBV10-3 to TRBJ2-3; TRBD2 aligns across 7 bases. Losses at the gene ends were 11 bases for V and 0 bases for J; bases not matched to a gene: 8. CDR1 is ENHRY and CDR2 is SYGVKD in the germline V gene. This CDR3 comprises 14 residues. As DNA, the CDR3 is TGTGCCGGCGGCGGGAGACCTAGCACAGATACGCAGTATTTT. This encodes CAGGGRPSTDTQYF.

This chain joins TRBV29-1 and TRBJ2-5, with D perhaps matching TRBD1 or TRBD2 (5 bases each). This CDR3 region has 13 residues. Deletions cut 4 bases from V and 5 bases from J, with 14 bases between. Germline CDR1 reads SQVTM; CDR2 reads ANQGSEA. CDR3 coding DNA: TGCAGCGTTGTGGGACCGGGCGGGGAGACCCAGTACTTC. Amino acid sequence: CSVVGPGGETQYF.

This chain links TRBV12-3 or TRBV12-4 with TRBJ1-5, with D hard to call. Between the trimmed V and J ends, which lost 2 bases and 0 bases, there was a span of 8 bases. The CDR3 covers 15 residues. The DNA of the CDR3 is TGTGCCAGCAGTTTACTCAGTGATAGCAATCAGCCCCAGCATTTT. As protein: CASSLLSDSNQPQHF.

V and J are TRBV20-1 and TRBJ1-1; D gene uncertain. CDR1 is DFQATT and CDR2 is SNEGSKA in the germline V gene (reference sequence). Trimming pared 3 bases from V and 0 bases from J, leaving 8 bases between. CDR3 length: 13 residues. The chain's CDR3 is CSARVGVNTEAFF. As DNA, the CDR3 is TGCAGTGCTAGGGTTGGGGTGAACACTGAAGCTTTCTTT.

The chain recombines TRBV12-5 with TRBJ2-3; D remains ambiguous. Trimming stripped 2 bases from V and 5 bases from J, with 11 bases between. There are 14 residues in the CDR3. Germline V gene sequence: CDR1 LGHNT, CDR2 FRNRAP. CDR3 coding DNA: TGTGCTAGTGGTTTGTCCGGGCAAGGAGATACGCAGTATTTT. Encoded protein: CASGLSGQGDTQYF.

This chain connects TRBV5-1 to TRBJ2-3; 8 bases match TRBD1. The CDR3 has 15 amino acids. The V gene's germline CDR1 is SGHRS and CDR2 YFSETQ. V shed 6 bases, J shed 1 base, and the junction held 7 bases outside the gene matches. CDR3 coding DNA: TGCGCCAGCACCTCAGGGGGCGCCGGCACAGATACGCAGTATTTT. Protein: CASTSGGAGTDTQYF.

This clonotype was seen only a few times. The chain couples TRBV5-1 to TRBJ2-3; 9 positions agree with TRBD2. CDR1 and CDR2 (germline): SGHRS, YFSETQ. The trim removed 3 bases at V and 7 bases at J, leaving 9 bases unmatched. The CDR3 is made up of 15 amino acids. The CDR3 is CASSWTGLALHTQYF. Here the CDR3 DNA reads TGCGCCAGCAGCTGGACGGGACTAGCTCTTCATACGCAGTATTTT. The full variable domain, with the rest looked up from reference TRBV5-1 and TRBJ2-3, is KAGVTQTPRYLIKTRGQQVTLSCSPISGHRSVSWYQQTPGQGLQFLFEYFSETQRNKGNFPGRFSGRQFSNSRSEMNVSTLELGDSALYLCASSWTGLALHTQYFGPGTRLTVL.

This clonotype was counted between two and nine times. The V and J genes are TRBV6-1 and TRBJ2-7, with a tentative D call TRBD1 (5 bases). Germline loops: CDR1 MNHNS, CDR2 SASEGT. V was clipped by 4 bases and J by 0 bases, with 13 bases between them. This CDR3 is 15 amino acids long. The CDR3 DNA is TGTGCCAGCAGTGGAGGACACCGGAGCTCCTACGAGCAGTACTTC. Translation gives CASSGGHRSSYEQYF.

The chain joins TRBV7-2 to TRBJ2-2; tentatively, D is TRBD2 (5 bases). With 0 bases removed from V and 10 bases from J, the gap between germline ends came to 12 bases. Germline CDR1 is SGHTA and CDR2 is FQGNSA. CDR3 length: 14 residues. CDR3 sequence: CASSLARSSVELFF. The CDR3 DNA is TGTGCCAGCAGCTTAGCGCGGAGTAGCGTGGAGCTGTTTTTT.

This clonotype showed up just once. V usage is TRBV12-3 or TRBV12-4 and J usage is TRBJ1-1; D unclear. The germline V and J ends were trimmed by 6 bases and 0 bases, with 8 bases remaining between them. CDR3 size: 13 residues. The CDR3 coding sequence is TGTGCCAGCAGACCTCCTGTGAACACTGAAGCTTTCTTT. Amino acids: CASRPPVNTEAFF.

This clonotype has just a few counts. The chain couples TRBV6-1 to TRBJ1-5; D is perhaps TRBD1 (5 bases). Germline values: CDR1 MNHNS, CDR2 SASEGT. The CDR3 extends over 15 amino acids. Trimming removed 8 bases at V and 0 bases at J, with 14 bases between. The CDR3: CASARTGHSNQPQHF. CDR3 coding DNA: TGTGCCAGCGCGCGAACAGGACATAGCAATCAGCCCCAGCATTTT.

This chain joins TRBV2 and TRBJ2-7, with 7 nucleotides matching TRBD1. The CDR3 runs to 15 residues. CDR1 SNHLY and CDR2 FYNNEI come from the germline V gene. Trimming cost V 6 bases and J 0 bases; bases outside gene matches: 8. CDR3 sequence reads: CASSQKGQSSYEQYF. CDR3 nucleotides: TGTGCCAGCAGCCAGAAGGGACAGAGCTCCTACGAGCAGTACTTC.

This clonotype has a count of ten or more. The chain combines TRBV28 with TRBJ2-7; 8 bases are a match to TRBD1. Germline CDR1 reads MDHEN; CDR2 reads SYDVKM. CDR3 length: 15 residues. With V trimmed by 2 bases and J by 1 base, 4 bases remained unmatched. The CDR3 region has the DNA TGTGCCAGCAGTTTAGCCAGACAGGGGTCCTACGAGCAGTACTTC. Translating it yields CASSLARQGSYEQYF.

This clonotype has more than one count but fewer than ten. The rearrangement links TRBV4-1 to TRBJ2-1; 8 bases map to TRBD2. Looked up from germline, CDR1 is MGHRA and CDR2 is YSYEKL. Trimming removed 0 bases from V and 5 bases from J; junction bases left unmatched: 6. This CDR3 comprises 16 residues. The chain's CDR3 is CASSQEWSGGHNEQFF. The CDR3 DNA sequence: TGCGCCAGCAGCCAAGAATGGAGCGGGGGCCACAATGAGCAGTTCTTC.